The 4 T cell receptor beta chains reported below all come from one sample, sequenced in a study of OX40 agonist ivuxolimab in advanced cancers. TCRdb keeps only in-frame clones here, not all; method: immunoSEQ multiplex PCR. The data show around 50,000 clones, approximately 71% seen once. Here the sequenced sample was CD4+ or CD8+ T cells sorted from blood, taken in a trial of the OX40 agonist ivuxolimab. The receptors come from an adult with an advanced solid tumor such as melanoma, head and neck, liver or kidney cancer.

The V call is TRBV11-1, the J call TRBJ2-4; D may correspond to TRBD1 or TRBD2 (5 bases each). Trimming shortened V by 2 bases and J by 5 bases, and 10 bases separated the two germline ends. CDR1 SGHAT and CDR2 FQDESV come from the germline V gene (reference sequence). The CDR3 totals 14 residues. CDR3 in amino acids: CASSLWQGENIQYF. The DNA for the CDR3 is TGTGCCAGCAGCTTATGGCAGGGAGAAAACATTCAGTACTTC. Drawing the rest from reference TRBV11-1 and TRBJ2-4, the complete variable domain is EAEVAQSPRYKITEKSQAVAFWCDPISGHATLYWYRQILGQGPELLVQFQDESVVDDSQLPKDRFSAERLKGVDSTLKIQPAELGDSAMYLCASSLWQGENIQYFGAGTRLSVL.

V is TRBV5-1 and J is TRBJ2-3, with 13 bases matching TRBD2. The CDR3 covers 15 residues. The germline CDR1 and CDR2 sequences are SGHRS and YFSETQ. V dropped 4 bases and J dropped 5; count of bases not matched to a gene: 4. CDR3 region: CASSLGLAGVDTQYF. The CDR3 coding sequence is TGCGCCAGCAGCCTAGGACTAGCGGGGGTAGATACGCAGTATTTT.

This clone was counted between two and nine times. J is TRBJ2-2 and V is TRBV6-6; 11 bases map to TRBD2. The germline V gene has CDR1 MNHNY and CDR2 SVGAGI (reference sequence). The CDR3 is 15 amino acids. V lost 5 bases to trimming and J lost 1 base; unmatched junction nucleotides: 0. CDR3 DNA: TGTGCCAGCAGTACTAGCGGGAGGAACACCGGGGAGCTGTTTTTT. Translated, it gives CASSTSGRNTGELFF.

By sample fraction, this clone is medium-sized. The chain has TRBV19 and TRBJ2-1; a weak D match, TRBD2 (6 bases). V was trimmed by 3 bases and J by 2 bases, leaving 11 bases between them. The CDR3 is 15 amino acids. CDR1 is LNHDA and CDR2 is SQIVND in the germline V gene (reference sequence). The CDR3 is CASSILATTYNEQFF. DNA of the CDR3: TGTGCCAGTAGTATTCTAGCGACTACCTACAATGAGCAGTTCTTC.